These 21 T cell receptor beta chains were all obtained from the same sample, sequenced in a study of post-analysis software for immune sequencing data. The study, taken as a whole, reports: TRBV5-6, TRBV5-1 and TRBV20-1 belonged to a set of roughly 5 TRBV segments that were more frequent in patients than controls.

TCR beta cDNA libraries included unique molecular identifiers. MiXCR, applied by TCRdb to the PCR reads, yields one record per CDR3 protein. The table lists roughly 400,000 distinct CDR3 sequences, approximately 37% of them singletons. Their specific antigens are unknown. Sequenced sample: blood. Receptor source: a girl aged 2-10 years with multiple sclerosis.

The chain is built from TRBV4-3 and TRBJ2-3, with D unresolved. This CDR3 region has 14 residues. V lost 5 bases to trimming and J lost 2 bases, with 11 bases between them. Germline assignment: CDR1 LGHNA and CDR2 YSLEER. CDR3 nucleotide sequence: TGCGCCAGCAGCGAGTACTACTACACAGATACGCAGTATTTT. Protein: CASSEYYYTDTQYF.

This clonotype has more than one count but fewer than ten. The chain combines TRBV6-5 with TRBJ2-7, with a possible D match to TRBD1 (5 bases). Per the germline V gene, CDR1 is MNHEY and CDR2 is SVGAGI. The length of the CDR3 is 18 residues. Trimming left V 0 bases short and J 6 bases short, with 24 bases between. This CDR3 is CASSYSYQTGWADGEQYF. In DNA, the CDR3 is TGTGCCAGCAGTTACTCGTACCAAACAGGATGGGCGGACGGCGAGCAGTACTTC.

The chain joins TRBV27 to TRBJ2-7; 8 nucleotides align to TRBD1. The CDR3 contains 14 residues. The ends lost 6 bases at V and 0 bases at J; junction bases unmatched: 4. Germline V CDR1 and CDR2: MNHEY, SMNVEV (reference sequence). CDR3 coding DNA: TGTGCCAGCAGCAGACAGGGGCCCTCCTACGAGCAGTACGTC. Amino acids: CASSRQGPSYEQYV.

This clonotype was seen only a few times. The V gene is TRBV20-1, the J gene TRBJ2-7; D is perhaps TRBD1 or TRBD2 (5 bases each). CDR3 size: 14 residues. V lost 2 bases and J lost 1, with 12 bases in between. CDR1 is DFQATT and CDR2 is SNEGSKA in the germline V gene (reference sequence). This chain's CDR3 is CSARMPGRSYEQYF. The DNA of the CDR3 is TGCAGTGCTAGAATGCCGGGACGATCCTACGAGCAGTACTTC.

The sample holds a few counts of this clonotype. The chain recombines TRBV7-9 with TRBJ2-1; TRBD2 matches at 7 bases. The junction had 6 bases not matched to a gene; V was cut back by 4 bases and J by 3 bases. CDR1 is SEHNR, CDR2 FQNEAQ, per germline (reference sequence). The CDR3 extends over 15 amino acids. CDR3 region: CASSSPGLFYNEQFF. CDR3 nucleotides: TGTGCCAGCAGCTCTCCGGGACTATTCTACAATGAGCAGTTCTTC.

This chain uses TRBV5-1 with TRBJ2-3; a possible D gene is TRBD1 (5 bases). V was clipped by 2 bases and J by 1 base, with 11 bases between them. This CDR3 region has 15 residues. Germline CDR1 is SGHRS and CDR2 is YFSETQ. This chain's CDR3 is CASSFRVGGTDTQYF. The DNA for the CDR3 is TGCGCCAGCAGCTTCAGGGTTGGGGGCACAGATACGCAGTATTTT.

The CDR3 coding sequence is TGTGCCAGCAGCCCAAGAGGGACACAGAACACTGAAGCTTTCTTT. This translates into CASSPRGTQNTEAFF. This chain connects TRBV7-2 to TRBJ1-1; tentatively, D is TRBD1 (6 bases). Trimming removed 5 bases from V and 1 base from J, with 14 bases in between. Germline CDR1 and CDR2: SGHTA and FQGNSA. This CDR3 has 15 amino acids.

This sequence joins TRBV18 and TRBJ2-7; D might be TRBD1 (5 bases). The CDR3 length is 16 residues. The ends were cut back, 5 bases at V and 4 bases at J, with 21 bases in the middle. The germline CDR1 and CDR2 sequences are KGHSH and LQKENI. The CDR3 DNA reads TGTGCCAGCTCAGACTTACGTGTAGGGGTGGCTTACGAGCAGTACTTC. It is translated as CASSDLRVGVAYEQYF. Variable domain in full (rest from reference TRBV18 and TRBJ2-7): NAGVMQNPRHLVRRRGQEARLRCSPMKGHSHVYWYRQLPEEGLKFMVYLQKENIIDESGMPKERFSAEFPKEGPSILRIQQVVRGDSAAYFCASSDLRVGVAYEQYFGPGTRLTVT.

This clonotype was picked up many times. The chain combines TRBV5-6 with TRBJ2-1; unclear D gene. The length of the CDR3 is 15 residues. Germline V gives CDR1 SGHDT, CDR2 YYEEEE. V lost 0 bases, J lost 0 bases, and 7 bases lay in between. Written as DNA, the CDR3 is TGTGCCAGCAGCTTGGGGGCAAGCTCCTACAATGAGCAGTTCTTC. It specifies CASSLGASSYNEQFF.

This clonotype has a handful of counts. J is TRBJ2-5 and V is TRBV4-1, with 9 nucleotides matching TRBD2. The CDR3 is 17 amino acids. The germline gives CDR1 MGHRA, CDR2 YSYEKL. V lost 0 bases, J lost 0 bases, and 5 bases stayed unmatched. The CDR3 sequence is CASSQDPSGGYQETQYF. DNA for the CDR3: TGCGCCAGCAGCCAAGATCCCAGCGGGGGGTACCAAGAGACCCAGTACTTC.

The chain links TRBV3-1 to TRBJ1-2; 8 positions agree with TRBD1. CDR3 length: 12 residues. Germline assignment: CDR1 LGHDT and CDR2 YNNKEL (reference sequence). V gave up 7 bases and J gave up 8 bases; unmatched junction bases: 6. The CDR3 DNA reads as TGTGCCAGCACCCAGGGGGCGGGAGGCTACACCTTC. This gives the protein CASTQGAGGYTF.

The chain joins TRBV29-1 to TRBJ1-2, with D hard to call. Trimming took off 0 bases at V and 4 bases at J, with 9 bases between the two ends. Germline V gene lookup returns CDR1 SQVTM and CDR2 ANQGSEA. This CDR3 is 13 amino acids long. CDR3 loop: CSVEDRSPYGYTF. CDR3 coding DNA: TGCAGCGTTGAAGATCGCTCGCCCTATGGCTACACCTTC.

The chain carries TRBV28 and TRBJ2-2; D call uncertain. Between the trimmed V and J ends, which lost 2 bases and 6 bases, there was a span of 10 bases. This CDR3 is built from 14 residues. Per germline, CDR1 MDHEN and CDR2 SYDVKM. The chain's CDR3 is CASSLRLQAGELFF. CDR3 coding DNA: TGTGCCAGCAGTTTACGACTCCAGGCCGGGGAGCTGTTTTTT.

The chain recombines TRBV7-2 with TRBJ2-1; 7 bases match TRBD2. The CDR3 is 16 residues long. V gave up 8 bases and J gave up 5 bases; unmatched junction bases: 15. Germline V gene sequence: CDR1 SGHTA, CDR2 FQGNSA. This chain's CDR3 is CASDTRGVKVNNEQFF. Here the CDR3 DNA reads TGTGCCAGCGACACTCGGGGGGTGAAGGTCAACAATGAGCAGTTCTTC.

This clonotype was counted a single time. The chain's CDR3 is CASSLEEGQPQHF. The CDR3 DNA reads TGTGCCAGCAGCTTAGAGGAGGGTCAGCCCCAGCATTTT. The chain recombines TRBV7-3 with TRBJ1-5; D gene ambiguous. CDR1 and CDR2 from the germline V gene are SGHTA and FQGTGA. The CDR3 has 13 amino acids. V lost 2 bases and J 6 bases, leaving 8 bases between the germline ends.

This rearrangement joins TRBV7-2 to TRBJ2-3; D may be TRBD2 (5 bases). Germline CDR1 is SGHTA and CDR2 is FQGNSA. V lost 2 bases to trimming and J lost 0 bases, with 12 bases between them. The CDR3 totals 16 residues. CDR3 region: CASSLFLAGSTDTQYF. CDR3 bases: TGTGCCAGCAGCTTATTTCTAGCCGGGAGCACAGATACGCAGTATTTT.

The genes are TRBV4-2 and TRBJ2-2; 8 positions agree with TRBD1. With 2 bases clipped from V and 5 bases from J, the junction kept 4 bases outside the gene matches. The germline V gene encodes CDR1 LGHNA and CDR2 YNFKEQ. The CDR3 sequence is 15 residues long. The chain's CDR3 is CASSQRTGSTGELFF. CDR3 coding DNA: TGTGCCAGCAGCCAACGGACAGGGAGTACCGGGGAGCTGTTTTTT.

The chain joins TRBV28 to TRBJ2-3; 14 bases align to TRBD2. The V gene end was trimmed by 3 bases and the J gene end by 7 bases; junction bases not matched to a gene: 9. The CDR3 sequence is 17 residues long. The germline V gene encodes CDR1 MDHEN and CDR2 SYDVKM. The CDR3 region has the DNA TGTGCCAGCAGTTTCCCCGGGACTAGCGGGGGACGACATACGCAGTATTTT. It encodes CASSFPGTSGGRHTQYF.

This chain joins TRBV12-3 or TRBV12-4 and TRBJ1-4, with a possible D match to TRBD1 (6 bases). This CDR3 has 14 amino acids. V gave up 3 bases and J gave up 7 bases, with 12 bases separating them. The CDR3 protein is CASSFGGQGEKLFF. The CDR3 DNA sequence: TGTGCCAGCAGTTTTGGGGGGCAGGGTGAAAAACTGTTTTTT.

In its sample, this clonotype was seen a few times. V usage is TRBV4-3 and J usage is TRBJ2-1; 10 bases are shared with TRBD2. V shed 0 bases and J 3 bases; nucleotides not matched to a gene: 2. The germline CDR1 and CDR2 sequences are LGHNA and YSLEER. The CDR3 spans 16 residues. The CDR3 coding sequence is TGCGCCAGCAGCCAAGATACTAGCGGGATCTACAATGAGCAGTTCTTC. This gives the protein CASSQDTSGIYNEQFF.

In its sample, this clonotype was seen a few times. The rearrangement uses TRBV25-1 and TRBJ1-1, with D perhaps matching TRBD1 (5 bases). Trimming pared 4 bases from V and 2 bases from J, leaving 20 bases between. Germline V lookup: CDR1 MGHDK, CDR2 SYGVNS. There are 17 residues in the CDR3. The CDR3 region has the DNA TGTGCCAGCAGTGCAGTGACGGGGGGTAAGGGTAACACTGAAGCTTTCTTT. It translates to CASSAVTGGKGNTEAFF.